These 5 T cell receptor beta chains originate from one sample sequenced in a study of Tregs in tolerant kidney transplant recipients. The table came from immunoSEQ multiplex PCR; TCRdb's copy has only in-frame clones and leaves some out. The table includes fewer than 80,000 clones, roughly 98% detected once. The material sequenced was CD4+ T cells from blood, taken before the transplant. Receptors were obtained from a human donor who received a combined kidney and bone marrow transplant.

The V gene is TRBV7-7, the J gene TRBJ2-2; D may be TRBD2 (5 bases). This CDR3 has 16 residues. The V gene's germline CDR1 is SSHAT and CDR2 FNYEAQ (reference sequence). V lost 5 bases to trimming and J lost 4 bases, with 17 bases between them. The CDR3 sequence: CASSRAAGPSTGELFF. The CDR3 DNA follows: TGTGCCAGCAGCCGCGCCGCGGGCCCAAGCACCGGGGAGCTGTTTTTT.

This chain joins TRBV7-2 and TRBJ2-7, with a possible D match to TRBD1 (5 bases). From germline, CDR1 is SGHTA and CDR2 FQGNSA. The CDR3 totals 13 residues. V gave up 4 bases and J gave up 4 bases, with 11 bases separating them. The CDR3 here is CASSSGHPYEQYF. DNA of the CDR3: TGTGCCAGCAGCTCTGGACATCCATACGAGCAGTACTTC.

The chain carries TRBV7-2 and TRBJ1-5; D is uncertain. The CDR3 sequence is 16 residues long. Germline V gene sequence: CDR1 SGHTA, CDR2 FQGNSA. Trimming took 2 bases from V and 3 from J, leaving 14 bases between them. This chain's CDR3 is CASSLYQQRSNQPQHF. CDR3 in DNA: TGTGCCAGCAGCTTATACCAACAACGATCCAATCAGCCCCAGCATTTT.

The chain recombines TRBV28 with TRBJ2-5, with 13 bases aligning to TRBD2. The CDR3 is 15 amino acids. The V and J ends lost 6 bases and 4 bases, in that order; junction bases with no gene match: 5. The germline CDR1 and CDR2 sequences are MDHEN and SYDVKM. For the CDR3, the DNA is TGTGCCAGCAGCATGACTAGCGGGGGGACAGAGACCCAGTACTTC. As protein: CASSMTSGGTETQYF.

The rearrangement uses TRBV7-2 and TRBJ2-7, with 14 bases aligning to TRBD2. CDR3 size: 16 residues. In germline, CDR1 is SGHTA, CDR2 FQGNSA. V lost 6 bases and J lost 1; bases outside the gene matches: 5. CDR3 loop: CASSHRTSGRSYEQYF. The DNA of the CDR3 is TGTGCCAGCAGTCACAGGACTAGCGGGAGGTCCTACGAGCAGTACTTC.